These T cell receptor beta chains were read from a single sample in a study of human T cells and chemical hapten exposure. TCRdb reprocessed the RACE reads with MiXCR, giving one entry per CDR3 protein. This table holds roughly 84,000 distinct CDR3 sequences, 11% found once. The input for sequencing was whole blood, taken in connection with sensitization to the hapten diphenylcyclopropenone (DPC). The receptors stem from a woman in her forties or fifties with alopecia areata. Some clones in this sample may be carry-over from other donors' samples. Both conserved end residues are part of each CDR3. Each record gives: D gene, J gene, V gene, clone size, CDR3 protein, CDR3 DNA. D genes are given only for firm matches. Size is stated for part of the rows, as once, few or many counts, or as a class when the clone is expanded.

d_call: -
j_call: TRBJ1-1
v_call: TRBV19
clone_size: -
cdr3_aa: CASSRGFEAFF
cdr3_nt: TGTGCCAGTAGCCGAGGGTTTGAAGCTTTCTTT

d_call: TRBD1
j_call: TRBJ1-1
v_call: TRBV7-9
clone_size: many
cdr3_aa: CASRENRGEATEAFF
cdr3_nt: TGTGCCAGCAGAGAAAACAGGGGGGAGGCAACGGAAGCTTTCTTT

d_call: -
j_call: TRBJ2-7
v_call: TRBV30
clone_size: few
cdr3_aa: CACEQGTHEQYF
cdr3_nt: TGTGCCTGCGAACAGGGAACCCACGAGCAGTACTTC

d_call: -
j_call: TRBJ2-3
v_call: TRBV29-1
clone_size: few
cdr3_aa: CSVETGADTQYF
cdr3_nt: TGCAGCGTGGAGACTGGGGCAGATACGCAGTATTTT

d_call: -
j_call: TRBJ2-3
v_call: TRBV2
clone_size: many
cdr3_aa: CASSEWDWGSTDTQYF
cdr3_nt: TGTGCCAGCAGTGAATGGGACTGGGGCAGCACAGATACGCAGTATTTT

d_call: -
j_call: TRBJ1-5
v_call: TRBV6-2/TRBV6-3
clone_size: many
cdr3_aa: CASSYGGPDQPQHF
cdr3_nt: TGTGCCAGCAGTTACGGGGGCCCCGATCAGCCCCAGCATTTT

d_call: -
j_call: TRBJ2-1
v_call: TRBV18
clone_size: many
cdr3_aa: CASSDHEGSEQFF
cdr3_nt: TGTGCCAGCTCAGACCACGAGGGTAGCGAGCAGTTCTTC

d_call: -
j_call: TRBJ2-3
v_call: TRBV27
clone_size: many
cdr3_aa: CASRGQGGQTQYF
cdr3_nt: TGTGCCAGTAGAGGGCAGGGAGGTCAAACGCAGTATTTT

d_call: -
j_call: TRBJ1-1
v_call: TRBV4-3
clone_size: few
cdr3_aa: CASSQDTAGLNTEAFF
cdr3_nt: TGCGCCAGCAGCCAAGATACGGCAGGGCTGAACACTGAAGCTTTCTTT

d_call: TRBD1
j_call: TRBJ2-5
v_call: TRBV7-9
clone_size: few
cdr3_aa: CASRPAGTGRETQYF
cdr3_nt: TGTGCCAGCAGACCAGCCGGGACAGGGAGAGAGACCCAGTACTTC

d_call: TRBD1
j_call: TRBJ2-7
v_call: TRBV20-1
clone_size: -
cdr3_aa: CSARDPSQGAYEQYF
cdr3_nt: TGCAGTGCTAGAGACCCCTCACAGGGGGCCTACGAGCAGTACTTC

d_call: -
j_call: TRBJ2-1
v_call: TRBV27
clone_size: -
cdr3_aa: CASTSGDGYNEQFF
cdr3_nt: TGTGCCAGCACCTCGGGAGATGGCTACAATGAGCAGTTCTTC

d_call: TRBD1
j_call: TRBJ1-5
v_call: TRBV7-6
clone_size: many
cdr3_aa: CASSLKPFDRGSNQPQHF
cdr3_nt: TGTGCCAGCAGCTTAAAGCCTTTCGACAGGGGGAGCAATCAGCCCCAGCATTTT

d_call: TRBD2
j_call: TRBJ2-5
v_call: TRBV7-3
clone_size: few
cdr3_aa: CASSPLAGGPVETQYF
cdr3_nt: TGTGCCAGCAGCCCCTTAGCGGGAGGGCCGGTGGAGACCCAGTACTTC

d_call: TRBD1
j_call: TRBJ2-5
v_call: TRBV29-1
clone_size: -
cdr3_aa: CSAQGAGETQYF
cdr3_nt: TGCAGCGCCCAGGGGGCAGGGGAGACCCAGTACTTC